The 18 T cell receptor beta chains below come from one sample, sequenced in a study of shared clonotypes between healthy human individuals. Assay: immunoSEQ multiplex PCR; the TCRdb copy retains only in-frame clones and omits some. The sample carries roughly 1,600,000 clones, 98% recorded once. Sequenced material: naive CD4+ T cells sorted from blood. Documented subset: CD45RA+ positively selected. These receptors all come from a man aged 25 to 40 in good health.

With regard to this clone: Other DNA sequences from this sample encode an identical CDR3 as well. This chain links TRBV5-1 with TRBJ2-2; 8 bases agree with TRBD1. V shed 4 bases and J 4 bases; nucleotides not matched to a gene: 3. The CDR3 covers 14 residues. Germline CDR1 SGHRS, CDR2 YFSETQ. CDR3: CASSPGQATGELFF. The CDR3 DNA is TGCGCCAGCAGCCCGGGACAGGCCACCGGGGAGCTGTTTTTT.

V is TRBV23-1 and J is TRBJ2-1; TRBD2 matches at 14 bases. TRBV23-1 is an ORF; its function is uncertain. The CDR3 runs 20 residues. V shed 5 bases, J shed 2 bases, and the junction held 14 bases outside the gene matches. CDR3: CASSANPGTSGRFTYNEQFF. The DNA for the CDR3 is TGCGCCAGCAGTGCGAATCCCGGGACTAGCGGGAGATTTACCTACAATGAGCAGTTCTTC.

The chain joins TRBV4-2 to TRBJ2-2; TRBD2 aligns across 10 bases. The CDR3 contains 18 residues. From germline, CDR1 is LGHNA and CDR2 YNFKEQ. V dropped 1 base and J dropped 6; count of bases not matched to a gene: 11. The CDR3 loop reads CASSQASSGSASPGELFF. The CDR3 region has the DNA TGTGCCAGCAGCCAAGCCTCTAGCGGGAGCGCGTCCCCCGGGGAGCTGTTTTTT.

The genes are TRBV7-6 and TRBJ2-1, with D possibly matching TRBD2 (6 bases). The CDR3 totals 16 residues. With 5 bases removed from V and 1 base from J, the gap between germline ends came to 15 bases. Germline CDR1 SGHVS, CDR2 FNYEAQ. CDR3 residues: CASSVTQGLSYNEQFF. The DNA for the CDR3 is TGTGCCAGCAGCGTAACGCAGGGACTTTCCTACAATGAGCAGTTCTTC. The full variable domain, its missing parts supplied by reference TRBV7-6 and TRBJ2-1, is GAGVSQSPRYKVTKRGQDVALRCDPISGHVSLYWYRQALGQGPEFLTYFNYEAQQDKSGLPNDRFSAERPEGSISTLTIQRTEQRDSAMYRCASSVTQGLSYNEQFFGPGTRLTVL.

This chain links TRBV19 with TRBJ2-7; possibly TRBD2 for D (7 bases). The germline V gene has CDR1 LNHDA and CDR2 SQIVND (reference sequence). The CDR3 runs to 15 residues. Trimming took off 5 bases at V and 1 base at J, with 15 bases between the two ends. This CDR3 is CASSPTGRASYEQYF. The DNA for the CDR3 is TGTGCCAGTAGTCCTACAGGGAGGGCTTCCTACGAGCAGTACTTC. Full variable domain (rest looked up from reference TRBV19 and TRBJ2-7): DGGITQSPKYLFRKEGQNVTLSCEQNLNHDAMYWYRQDPGQGLRLIYYSQIVNDFQKGDIAEGYSVSREKKESFPLTVTSAQKNPTAFYLCASSPTGRASYEQYFGPGTRLTVT.

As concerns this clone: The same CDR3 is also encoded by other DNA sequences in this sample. DNA of the CDR3: TGCGCCAGCAGTCTAGCGTCGAGCTCCTACAATGAGCAGTTCTTC. Residues: CASSLASSSYNEQFF. The chain is built from TRBV5-1 and TRBJ2-1, with D tentatively TRBD2 (6 bases). Germline lookup yields CDR1 SGHRS and CDR2 YFSETQ. The CDR3 is 15 amino acids. The germline V and J ends were trimmed by 5 bases and 0 bases, with 12 bases remaining between them.

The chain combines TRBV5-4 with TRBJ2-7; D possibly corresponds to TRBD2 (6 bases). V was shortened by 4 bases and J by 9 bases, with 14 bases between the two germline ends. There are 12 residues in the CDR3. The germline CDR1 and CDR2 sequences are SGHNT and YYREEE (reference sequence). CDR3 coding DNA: TGTGCCAGCAGCGTACCGGGAGCCATGCAGTACTTC. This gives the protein CASSVPGAMQYF.

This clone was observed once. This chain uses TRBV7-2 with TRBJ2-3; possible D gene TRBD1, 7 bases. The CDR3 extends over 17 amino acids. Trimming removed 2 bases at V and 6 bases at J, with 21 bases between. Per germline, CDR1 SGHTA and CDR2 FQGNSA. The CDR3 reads CASSLQGGGAALDTQYF. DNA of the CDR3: TGTGCCAGCAGCTTACAAGGAGGGGGCGCTGCCCTCGATACGCAGTATTTT.

Here the CDR3 reads CAISESFAGAMGHEAFF. The DNA for the CDR3 is TGTGCCATCAGTGAGTCGTTCGCGGGGGCAATGGGCCATGAAGCTTTCTTT. The chain joins TRBV10-3 to TRBJ1-1; D may be TRBD1 (6 bases). The germline V gene has CDR1 ENHRY and CDR2 SYGVKD. Between the trimmed V and J ends, which lost 0 bases and 7 bases, there was a span of 21 bases. The CDR3 totals 17 residues.

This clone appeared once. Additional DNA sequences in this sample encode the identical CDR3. Here the CDR3 reads CASSLGQGSNQPQHF. The CDR3 DNA is TGCGCCAGCAGCTTGGGACAGGGAAGCAATCAGCCCCAGCATTTT. The chain uses TRBV5-1 and TRBJ1-5; 7 positions match TRBD1. Germline values: CDR1 SGHRS, CDR2 YFSETQ. V shed 0 bases, J shed 1 base, and the junction held 1 base outside the gene matches. The CDR3 is 15 amino acids.

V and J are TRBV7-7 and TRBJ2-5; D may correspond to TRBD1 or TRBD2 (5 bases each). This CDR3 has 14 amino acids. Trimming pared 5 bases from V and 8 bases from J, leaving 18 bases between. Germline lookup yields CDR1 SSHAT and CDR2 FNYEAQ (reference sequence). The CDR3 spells CASSQNRARDTQYF. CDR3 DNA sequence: TGTGCCAGCAGCCAAAACCGGGCCCGGGACACCCAGTACTTC.

The CDR3 DNA reads TGTGCCAGCAGCGAACGACAGTTGAACACTGAAGCTTTCTTT. This translates into CASSERQLNTEAFF. The chain recombines TRBV5-8 with TRBJ1-1; perhaps TRBD1 as D (5 bases). Germline V CDR1 and CDR2: SGHTS, YDEGEE. The CDR3 has 14 residues. V was pared by 4 bases and J by 0 bases, with 10 bases between.

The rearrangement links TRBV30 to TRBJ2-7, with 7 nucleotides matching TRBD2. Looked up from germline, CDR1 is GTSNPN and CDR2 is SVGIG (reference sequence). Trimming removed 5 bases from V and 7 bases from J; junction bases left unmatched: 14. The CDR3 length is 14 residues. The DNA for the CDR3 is TGTGCCTGGGGCTTAGGCGGGGGACGAAGAGAGCAGTACTTC. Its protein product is CAWGLGGGRREQYF. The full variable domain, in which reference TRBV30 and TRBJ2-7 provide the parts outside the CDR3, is SQTIHQWPATLVQPVGSPLSLECTVEGTSNPNLYWYRQAAGRGLQLLFYSVGIGQISSEVPQNLSASRPQDRQFILSSKKLLLSDSGFYLCAWGLGGGRREQYFGPGTRLTVT.

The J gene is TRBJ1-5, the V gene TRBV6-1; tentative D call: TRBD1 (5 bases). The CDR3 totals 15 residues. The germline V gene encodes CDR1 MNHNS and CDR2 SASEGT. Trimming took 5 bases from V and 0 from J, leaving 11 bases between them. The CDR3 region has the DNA TGTGCCAGCAGTCCAGGGCTAAATAGCAATCAGCCCCAGCATTTT. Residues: CASSPGLNSNQPQHF.

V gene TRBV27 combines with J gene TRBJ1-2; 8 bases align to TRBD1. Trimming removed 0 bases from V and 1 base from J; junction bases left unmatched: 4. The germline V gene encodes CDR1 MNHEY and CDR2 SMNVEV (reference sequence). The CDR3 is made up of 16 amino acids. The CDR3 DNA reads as TGTGCCAGCAGTTTATCGGGGACAGGAATTAACTATGGCTACACCTTC. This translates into CASSLSGTGINYGYTF.

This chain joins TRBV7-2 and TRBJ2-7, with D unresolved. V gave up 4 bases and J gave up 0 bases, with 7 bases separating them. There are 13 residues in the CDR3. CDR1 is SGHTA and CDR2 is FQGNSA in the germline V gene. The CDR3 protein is CASSSGVSYEQYF. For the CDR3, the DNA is TGTGCCAGCAGCTCCGGTGTCTCCTACGAGCAGTACTTC.

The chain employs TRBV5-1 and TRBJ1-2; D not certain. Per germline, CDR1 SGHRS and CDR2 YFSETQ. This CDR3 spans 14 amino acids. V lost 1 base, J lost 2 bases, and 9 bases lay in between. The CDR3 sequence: CASSLFGGNYGYTF. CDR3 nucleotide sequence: TGCGCCAGCAGCTTGTTTGGTGGGAACTATGGCTACACCTTC.

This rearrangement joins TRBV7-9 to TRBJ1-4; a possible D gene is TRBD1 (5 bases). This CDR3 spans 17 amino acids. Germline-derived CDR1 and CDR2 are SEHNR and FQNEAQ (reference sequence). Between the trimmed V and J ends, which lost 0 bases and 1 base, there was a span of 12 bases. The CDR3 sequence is CASSLALTQGTNEKLFF. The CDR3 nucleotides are TGTGCCAGCAGCTTAGCCCTCACGCAGGGAACTAATGAAAAACTGTTTTTT.